This T cell receptor (beta chain) derives from a study of T cell changes during pregnancy in multiple sclerosis. TCRdb keeps only in-frame clones here, not all; method: immunoSEQ multiplex PCR. This sample yields 85,000 to 120,000 clones, of which 80% to 95% are seen a single time; 1.5% to 2% belongs to the top ten. This TCR was sampled from a female donor with multiple sclerosis, enrolled in a pregnancy study. This specimen consisted of peripheral blood, obtained after pregnancy.

The CDR3 bases are TGCGCCAGCAGCTCCCGGACTAGCGGGGCTCCGAGCTCCTACGAGCAGTACTTC. It codes for CASSSRTSGAPSSYEQYF. The chain uses TRBV5-1 and TRBJ2-7; 12 bases agree with TRBD2. Trimming cost V 3 bases and J 0 bases; bases outside gene matches: 10. Germline values: CDR1 SGHRS, CDR2 YFSETQ. CDR3 size: 18 residues.